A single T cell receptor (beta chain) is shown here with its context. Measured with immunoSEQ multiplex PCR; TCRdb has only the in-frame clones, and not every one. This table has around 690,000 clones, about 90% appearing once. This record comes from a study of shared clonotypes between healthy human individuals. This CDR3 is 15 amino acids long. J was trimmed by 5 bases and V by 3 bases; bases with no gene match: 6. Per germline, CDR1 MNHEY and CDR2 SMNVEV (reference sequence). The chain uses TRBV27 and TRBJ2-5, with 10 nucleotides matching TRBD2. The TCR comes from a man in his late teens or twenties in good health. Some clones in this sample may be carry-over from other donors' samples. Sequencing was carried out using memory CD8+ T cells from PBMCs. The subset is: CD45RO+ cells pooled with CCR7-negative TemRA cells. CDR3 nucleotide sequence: TGTGCCAGCAGTTTTATGCTAGCGGGAGTGGAGACCCAGTACTTC. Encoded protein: CASSFMLAGVETQYF.